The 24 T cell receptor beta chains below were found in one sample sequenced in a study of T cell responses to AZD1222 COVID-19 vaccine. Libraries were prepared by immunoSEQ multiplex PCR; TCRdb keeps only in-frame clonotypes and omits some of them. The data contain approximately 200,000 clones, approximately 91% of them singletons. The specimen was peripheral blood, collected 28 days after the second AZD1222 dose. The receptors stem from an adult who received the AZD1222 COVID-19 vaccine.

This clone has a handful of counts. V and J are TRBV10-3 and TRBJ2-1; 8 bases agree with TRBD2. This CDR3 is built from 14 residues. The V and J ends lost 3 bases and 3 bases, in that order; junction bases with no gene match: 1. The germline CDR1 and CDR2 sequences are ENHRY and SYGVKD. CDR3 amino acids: CAISDREGYNEQFF. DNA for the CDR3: TGTGCCATCAGTGATCGGGAGGGCTACAATGAGCAGTTCTTC.

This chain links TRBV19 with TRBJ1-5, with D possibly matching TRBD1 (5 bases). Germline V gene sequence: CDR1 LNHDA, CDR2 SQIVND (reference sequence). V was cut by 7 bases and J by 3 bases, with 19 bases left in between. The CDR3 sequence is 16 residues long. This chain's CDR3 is CASTPPGKGYNQPQHF. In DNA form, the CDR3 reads TGTGCCAGTACCCCCCCAGGGAAAGGGTACAATCAGCCCCAGCATTTT.

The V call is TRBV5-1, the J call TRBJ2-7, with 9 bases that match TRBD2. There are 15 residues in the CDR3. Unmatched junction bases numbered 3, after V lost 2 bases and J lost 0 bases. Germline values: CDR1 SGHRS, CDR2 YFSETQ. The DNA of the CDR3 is TGCGCCAGCAGCTTCTTAGCGGGAGACTCCTACGAGCAGTACTTC. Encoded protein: CASSFLAGDSYEQYF.

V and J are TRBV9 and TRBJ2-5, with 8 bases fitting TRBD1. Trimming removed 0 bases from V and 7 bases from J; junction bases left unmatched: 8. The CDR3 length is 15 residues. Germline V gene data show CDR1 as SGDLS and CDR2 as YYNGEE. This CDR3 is CASSVEDRDGVTQYF. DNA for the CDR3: TGTGCCAGCAGCGTAGAGGACAGGGATGGGGTGACCCAGTACTTC.

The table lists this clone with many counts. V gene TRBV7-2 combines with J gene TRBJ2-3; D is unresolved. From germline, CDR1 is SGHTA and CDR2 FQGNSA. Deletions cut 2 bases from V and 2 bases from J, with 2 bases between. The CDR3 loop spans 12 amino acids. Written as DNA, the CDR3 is TGTGCCAGCAGCTTACTCACAGATACGCAGTATTTT. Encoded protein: CASSLLTDTQYF.

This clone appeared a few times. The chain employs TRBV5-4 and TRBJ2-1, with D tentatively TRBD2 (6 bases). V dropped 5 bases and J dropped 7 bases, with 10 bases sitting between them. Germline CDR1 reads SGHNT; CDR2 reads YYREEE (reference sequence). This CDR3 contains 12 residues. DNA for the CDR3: TGTGCCAGCAGTTCCGGGGGAAATGAGCAGTTCTTC. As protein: CASSSGGNEQFF.

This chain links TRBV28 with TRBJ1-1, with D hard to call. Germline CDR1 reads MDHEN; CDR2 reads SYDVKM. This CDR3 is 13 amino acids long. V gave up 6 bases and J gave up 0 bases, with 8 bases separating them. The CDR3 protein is CASRRIMNTEAFF. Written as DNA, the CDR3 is TGTGCCAGCAGGAGGATCATGAACACTGAAGCTTTCTTT.

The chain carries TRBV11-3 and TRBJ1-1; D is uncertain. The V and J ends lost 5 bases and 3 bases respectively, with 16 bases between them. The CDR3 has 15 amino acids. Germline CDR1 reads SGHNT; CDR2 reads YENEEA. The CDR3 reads CASSPTSGWYTEAFF. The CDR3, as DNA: TGTGCCAGCAGCCCCACGAGTGGGTGGTACACTGAAGCTTTCTTT.

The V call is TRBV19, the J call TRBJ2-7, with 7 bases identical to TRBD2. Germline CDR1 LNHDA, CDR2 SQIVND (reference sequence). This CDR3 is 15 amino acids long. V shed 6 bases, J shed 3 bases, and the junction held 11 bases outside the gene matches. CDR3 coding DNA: TGTGCCAGTAGCCCGGCGGGGGATCCCTACTACGAGCAGTACTTC. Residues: CASSPAGDPYYEQYF.

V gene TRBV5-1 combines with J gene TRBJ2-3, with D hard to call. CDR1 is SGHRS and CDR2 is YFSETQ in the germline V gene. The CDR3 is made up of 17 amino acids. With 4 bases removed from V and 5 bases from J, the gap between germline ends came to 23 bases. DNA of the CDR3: TGCGCCAGCAGCCTCCAGCCGGCTCCATCCCTGGAAGATACGCAGTATTTT. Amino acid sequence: CASSLQPAPSLEDTQYF.

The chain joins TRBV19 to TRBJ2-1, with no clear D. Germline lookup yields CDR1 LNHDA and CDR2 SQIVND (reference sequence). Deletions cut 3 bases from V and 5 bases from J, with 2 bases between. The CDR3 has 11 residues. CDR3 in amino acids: CASSINNEQFF. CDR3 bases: TGTGCCAGTAGTATTAACAATGAGCAGTTCTTC.

This CDR3 is CASSFPGQGNPTDTQYF. In DNA, the CDR3 is TGTGCCAGCAGTTTCCCAGGACAGGGCAACCCCACAGATACGCAGTATTTT. V usage is TRBV27 and J usage is TRBJ2-3, with TRBD1 identical over 8 bases. V shed 3 bases, J shed 2 bases, and the junction held 10 bases outside the gene matches. Germline V lookup: CDR1 MNHEY, CDR2 SMNVEV (reference sequence). CDR3 length: 17 amino acids.

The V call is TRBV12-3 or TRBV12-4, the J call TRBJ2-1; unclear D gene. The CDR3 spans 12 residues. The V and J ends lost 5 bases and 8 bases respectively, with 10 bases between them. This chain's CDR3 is CASSPGPYEQFF. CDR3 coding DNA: TGTGCCAGCAGTCCCGGACCTTATGAGCAGTTCTTC.

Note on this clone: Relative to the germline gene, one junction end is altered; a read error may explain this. CDR3 protein: CATSDSWGRWLF. The CDR3 nucleotides read TGTGCCACCAGTGATTCTTGGGGGCGTTGGCTCTTC. The chain joins TRBV24-1 to TRBJ2-1; the D gene is possibly TRBD1 (6 bases). This CDR3 is built from 12 residues. Per germline, CDR1 KGHDR and CDR2 SFDVKD.

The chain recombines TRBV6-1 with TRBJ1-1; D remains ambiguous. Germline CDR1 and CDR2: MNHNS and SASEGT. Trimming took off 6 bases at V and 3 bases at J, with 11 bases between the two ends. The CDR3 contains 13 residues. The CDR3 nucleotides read TGTGCCAGCAGGGGCGTCACCTACACTGAAGCTTTCTTT. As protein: CASRGVTYTEAFF.

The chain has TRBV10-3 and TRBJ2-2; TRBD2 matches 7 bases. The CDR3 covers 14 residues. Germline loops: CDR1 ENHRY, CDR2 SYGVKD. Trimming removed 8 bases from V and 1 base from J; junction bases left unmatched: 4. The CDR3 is CAIASGKNTGELFF. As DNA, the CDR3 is TGTGCCATCGCGAGCGGGAAGAACACCGGGGAGCTGTTTTTT.

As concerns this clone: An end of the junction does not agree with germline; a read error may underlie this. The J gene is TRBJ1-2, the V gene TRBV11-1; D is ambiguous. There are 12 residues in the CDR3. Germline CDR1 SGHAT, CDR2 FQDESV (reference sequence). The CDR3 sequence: CASSSGSRHHVF. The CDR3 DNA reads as TGTGCCAGCAGCTCCGGTAGCAGACACCACGTCTTC.

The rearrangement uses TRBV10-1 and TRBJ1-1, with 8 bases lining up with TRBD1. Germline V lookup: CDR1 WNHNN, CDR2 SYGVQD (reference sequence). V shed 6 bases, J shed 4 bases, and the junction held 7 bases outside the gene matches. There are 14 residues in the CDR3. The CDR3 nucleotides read TGCGCCAGCAGCGCCAGGGGGCGCGGCACTGAAGCTTTCTTT. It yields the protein CASSARGRGTEAFF.

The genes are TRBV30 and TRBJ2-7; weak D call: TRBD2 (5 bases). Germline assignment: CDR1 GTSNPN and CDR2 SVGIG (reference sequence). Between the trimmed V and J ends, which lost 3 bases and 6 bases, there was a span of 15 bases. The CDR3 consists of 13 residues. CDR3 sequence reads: CAWRKASSAEQYF. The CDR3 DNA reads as TGTGCCTGGAGAAAAGCTAGCTCCGCCGAGCAGTACTTC.

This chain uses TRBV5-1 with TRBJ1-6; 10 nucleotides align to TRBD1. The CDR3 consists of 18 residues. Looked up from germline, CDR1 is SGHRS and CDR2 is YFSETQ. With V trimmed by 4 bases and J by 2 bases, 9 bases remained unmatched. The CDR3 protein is CASSLYGTGAPYNSPLHF. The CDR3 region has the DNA TGCGCCAGCAGCCTCTACGGGACAGGGGCACCCTATAATTCACCCCTCCACTTT.

CDR3 region: CASQMTGRRNTIYF. DNA for the CDR3: TGTGCCAGCCAGATGACAGGTCGACGAAACACCATATATTTT. V and J are TRBV11-2 and TRBJ1-3, with a weak D call TRBD1 (6 bases). CDR1 and CDR2 from the germline V gene are SGHAT and FQNNGV. Trimming left V 8 bases short and J 5 bases short, with 16 bases between. CDR3 size: 14 residues.

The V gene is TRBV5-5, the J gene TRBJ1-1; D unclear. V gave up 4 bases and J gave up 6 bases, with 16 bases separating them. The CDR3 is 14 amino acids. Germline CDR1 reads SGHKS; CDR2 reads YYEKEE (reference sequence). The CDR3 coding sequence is TGTGCCAGCAGCCTCCCAAACGAGAAGGCTGAAGCTTTCTTT. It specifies CASSLPNEKAEAFF.

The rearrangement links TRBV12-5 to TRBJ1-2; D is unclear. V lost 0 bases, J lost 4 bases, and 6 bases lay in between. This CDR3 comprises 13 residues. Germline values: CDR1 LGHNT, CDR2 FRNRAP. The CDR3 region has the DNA TGTGCTAGTGGTTTGGTAGAAGCCTATGGCTACACCTTC. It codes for CASGLVEAYGYTF.

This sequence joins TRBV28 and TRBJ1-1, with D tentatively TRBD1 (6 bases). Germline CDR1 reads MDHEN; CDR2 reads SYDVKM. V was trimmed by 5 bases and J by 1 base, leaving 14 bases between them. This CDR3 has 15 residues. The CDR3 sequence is CASSASYRENTEAFF. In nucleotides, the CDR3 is TGTGCCAGCAGTGCCTCATACAGGGAGAACACTGAAGCTTTCTTT. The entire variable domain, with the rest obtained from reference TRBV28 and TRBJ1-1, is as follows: DVKVTQSSRYLVKRTGEKVFLECVQDMDHENMFWYRQDPGLGLRLIYFSYDVKMKEKGDIPEGYSVSREKKERFSLILESASTNQTSMYLCASSASYRENTEAFFGQGTRLTVV.